The T cell receptor (beta chain) under discussion was sequenced for a study of T cells after yellow fever vaccination. About the study: Some fractions had low cell numbers, and these were prepared with SMART-Seq v4 Ultra Low Input.

This CDR3 has 13 amino acids. Germline V gene lookup returns CDR1 MRHNA and CDR2 SNTAGT. The V and J ends lost 3 bases and 6 bases respectively, with 9 bases between them. Notes on the study in general: Most clones from primary vaccination were detected again post-booster (approximately 97% CD4, 88% CD8). A small proportion of clonotypes was detected in both the CD4 and CD8 compartments. Abundant bulk-population clonotypes could contaminate the FACS-sorted repertoires.

TCRdb analysed the 5' RACE reads with MiXCR anew, one entry per CDR3 protein. The table shows about 150,000 distinct CDR3 sequences, with about 6.2% occurring only once. This clonotype has at least ten counts. Its antigen is unidentified. The chain links TRBV6-4 to TRBJ2-1; a weak D match, TRBD1 (5 bases). Here the sequenced sample was CD4+ T cells sorted from PBMCs, taken on the day of the first yellow fever vaccination. The clonotype comes from a man aged 18 to 30 who received the YFV17D yellow fever vaccine. CDR3 amino acids: CASSDRQTNEQFF. The CDR3 DNA sequence: TGTGCCAGCAGTGATAGACAGACCAATGAGCAGTTCTTC.